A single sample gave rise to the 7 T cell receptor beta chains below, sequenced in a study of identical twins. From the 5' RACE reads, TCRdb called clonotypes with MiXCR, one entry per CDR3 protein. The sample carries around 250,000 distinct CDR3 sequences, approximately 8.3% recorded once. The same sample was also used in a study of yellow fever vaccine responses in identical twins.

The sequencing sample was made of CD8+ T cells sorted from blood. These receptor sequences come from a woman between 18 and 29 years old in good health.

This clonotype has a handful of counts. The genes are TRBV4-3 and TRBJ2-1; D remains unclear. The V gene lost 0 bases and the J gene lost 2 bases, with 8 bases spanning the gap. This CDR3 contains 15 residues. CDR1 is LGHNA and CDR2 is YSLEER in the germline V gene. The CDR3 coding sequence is TGCGCCAGCAGCCAAGATGCCCGGGCCTACAATGAGCAGTTCTTC. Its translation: CASSQDARAYNEQFF.

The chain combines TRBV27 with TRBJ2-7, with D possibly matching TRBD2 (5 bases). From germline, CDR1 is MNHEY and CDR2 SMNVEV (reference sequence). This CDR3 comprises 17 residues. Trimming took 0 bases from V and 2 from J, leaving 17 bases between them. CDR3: CASSLSSLEGFPYEQYF. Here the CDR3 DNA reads TGTGCCAGCAGTTTATCTTCTTTAGAGGGATTCCCCTACGAGCAGTACTTC.

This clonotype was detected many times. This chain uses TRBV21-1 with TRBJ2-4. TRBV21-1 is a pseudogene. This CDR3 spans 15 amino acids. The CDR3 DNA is TGTGCCAGCAGCAAAAATGGCCTAGCCAAAAACATTCAGTACTTC. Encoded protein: CASSKNGLAKNIQYF.

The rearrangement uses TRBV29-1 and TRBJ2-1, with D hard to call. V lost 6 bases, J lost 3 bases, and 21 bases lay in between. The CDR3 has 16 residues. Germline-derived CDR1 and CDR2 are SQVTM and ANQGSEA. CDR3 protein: CSVLRPEELYYNEQFF. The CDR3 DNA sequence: TGCAGCGTCCTACGACCTGAAGAGCTTTACTACAATGAGCAGTTCTTC.

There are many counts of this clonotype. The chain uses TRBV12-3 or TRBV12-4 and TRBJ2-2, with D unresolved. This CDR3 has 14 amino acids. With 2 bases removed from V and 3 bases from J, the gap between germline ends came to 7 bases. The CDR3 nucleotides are TGTGCCAGCAGTTTATTGTGGGACACCGGGGAGCTGTTTTTT. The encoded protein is CASSLLWDTGELFF.

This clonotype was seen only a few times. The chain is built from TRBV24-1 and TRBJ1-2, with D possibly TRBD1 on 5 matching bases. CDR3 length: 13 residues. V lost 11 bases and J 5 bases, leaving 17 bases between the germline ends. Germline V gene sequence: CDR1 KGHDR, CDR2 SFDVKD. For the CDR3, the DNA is TGTGCCAAAACCCCGGGACTCCCATATGGCTACACCTTC. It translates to CAKTPGLPYGYTF.

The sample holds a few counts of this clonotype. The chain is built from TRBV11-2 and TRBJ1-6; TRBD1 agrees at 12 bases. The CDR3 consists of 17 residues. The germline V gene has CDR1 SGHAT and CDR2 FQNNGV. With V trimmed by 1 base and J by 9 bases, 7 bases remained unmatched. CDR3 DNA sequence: TGTGCCAGCAGCTTAGGAGGGACAGGGGGCGCGAGTTCACCCCTCCACTTT. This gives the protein CASSLGGTGGASSPLHF.